The present entry profiles one TCR beta chain with its context. The clone's antigen remains unknown. It has no much larger one-base neighbor in the sample; base qualities were not kept. The CDR1 and CDR2 encoded by the germline V gene are MGHRA and YSYEKL. The junction shows trimming of 0 bases on V and 8 bases on J, plus 13 bases between the germline ends. The CDR3 spans 15 residues, from the cysteine through the phenylalanine. Of the read, only the CDR3 DNA is kept; its 45 bases are in frame from base 1. The source of the sample is a study of blood T cells in healthy people across ages (dated by TCRdb to 2013 to 2016). For the wider study: In model experiments, template switching captured roughly one uniquely barcoded TCR beta cDNA molecule for every two T cells. The study measured age-related changes in TCR beta repertoire diversity using deep sequencing normalized with unique cDNA molecular identifiers. Donors were grouped into four age groups: young (average roughly 17 years), middle-aged (roughly 40), aged (around 60) and long-lived (about 90). To avoid experimental bias, donors of different ages were randomly spread across the sequencing lanes. The study analyzed two additional independent replicas of 1 million unique cDNA reads from the same blood draw for two donors, one aged 18 to 30 and one aged 80 or older. Broad study findings and their caveats: Bulk unsorted PBMC profiling prevented conclusive comparison of naive and antigen-experienced compartments. There was a strong correlation between observed TCR beta diversity and the percentage of naive T cells measured by flow cytometry. Compared with the aged group, more naive CD4+ T cells, fewer expanded clones and increased TCR diversity were shown by the long-lived group, suggesting age selection. Observed TCR beta diversity per million T cells fell roughly linearly with age, and a significant reduction was already apparent by age about 36. Total diversity estimates from one million sequenced T cells were considered lower bounds and underestimates. Because the CMV infection status of the donors was unknown, age-related changes in expanded clonotypes may potentially have been confounded.

The receptor library was made with 5' RACE. Sequencing used an Illumina HiSeq 2500. A second PCR of roughly 7 to 12 cycles was performed with a sample-barcoded 5' primer and a J-beta primer mix. Each TCR beta cDNA molecule received a unique molecular identifier from a template-switch 5' adaptor carrying 12 random nucleotides. At least 2.5 million CDR3-containing paired-end reads were obtained from each sample. The Mint cDNA synthesis kit, primed by a TRBC-specific oligonucleotide, was used to synthesize first-strand cDNA from all RNA. Following uracil-DNA glycosylase treatment, a first 18-cycle PCR with universal primers M1SS and BC2_uni_R was performed on all cDNA. As for how the authors treated the data: For normalization, 1 million high-quality reads, each with a distinct molecular identifier, were randomly selected from each sample. Instead of being binned into consensus sequences, reads that shared molecular identifiers were thrown out. MiTCR, with a Q25 quality threshold and the strictest error-elimination algorithm, was used for CDR3 identification, clonotype clustering and error correction. A nonparametric unseen species model with Euler transformation was used to estimate a lower bound on total TCR beta diversity. The public reads were quality trimmed at Q25 with fastp and then assembled into clones with MiXCR by TCRdb, keeping productive beta chains. Entries are consolidated by CDR3 protein sequence, retaining the most common genes and DNA. TCRdb, not the original authors, processed these V and J calls. The sample table contains roughly 1,500,000 distinct CDR3 sequences; only one count was recorded for roughly 30% of them. The ten largest clonotypes hold 11% of the sample.

Donors were 39 systemically healthy Caucasian individuals from Russia aged 6 to 90 years. Each donor gave 9 to 10 milliliters of peripheral blood, collected into EDTA-treated Vacutainer tubes. PBMCs were isolated by Ficoll-Paque density-gradient centrifugation, with at least 6 million obtained per sample. Trizol reagent was used to extract total RNA from the PBMCs, yielding at least 6 micrograms per sample. The percentages of naive CD45RAhigh/CD27high T cells were determined by flow cytometry on a PBMC aliquot from every donor. The receptor comes from a woman under 40 in good health. Sequencing input: blood. This sequence uses TRBV4-1 and TRBJ1-4, with the D gene call left open. Here is the DNA: TGCGCCAGCAGCCAAGATCGGTGGACGGCGGAAAAACTGTTTTTT. This encodes CASSQDRWTAEKLFF.